Listed below are T cell receptor beta chains from one sample, sequenced in a study of response to subunit inactivated influenza vaccine. TCRdb analysed the RT-PCR reads with MiXCR anew, one entry per CDR3 protein. The sample lists 500,000 to 600,000 distinct CDR3 sequences; approximately 12% were seen once. The sequencing used PBMCs from blood, collected on the day of vaccination. The origin of the receptors is a man aged 50 to 60 who received an inactivated influenza vaccine. The CDR3 runs from the conserved cysteine through the conserved F or W. A D gene is named only where the DNA matches it firmly. Clone size is given for some rows only: seen once, a few or many times, or a class if the clone is expanded.

V gene	clone size	D gene	J gene	CDR3 DNA	CDR3 protein
TRBV20-1	-	TRBD2	TRBJ2-1	TGCAGTCCATGGACTAGCGGAAACAATGAGCAGTTCTTC	CSPWTSGNNEQFF
TRBV6-2/TRBV6-3	-	-	TRBJ2-3	TGTGCCAGCAGACTACGCGGCACAGATACGCAGTATTTT	CASRLRGTDTQYF
TRBV20-1	few	-	TRBJ2-2	TGCAGTGCATCCGACAGAGACCTGTCGGGCACCGGGGAGCTGTTTTTT	CSASDRDLSGTGELFF
TRBV7-9	few	TRBD1	TRBJ1-4	TGTGCCAGCAGCTTAGCGCTAATCGGGACAGGGGTTGAAAAACTGTTTTTT	CASSLALIGTGVEKLFF
TRBV28	few	-	TRBJ2-1	TGTGCCAGCAGTCCCCCACTAGCCATCCCTTCCAATGAGCAGTTCTTC	CASSPPLAIPSNEQFF
TRBV4-3	-	-	TRBJ1-2	TGCGCCAGCAGCCAAGTTACTTCTAACTATGGCTACACCTTC	CASSQVTSNYGYTF
TRBV7-2	few	TRBD1	TRBJ2-2	TGTGCCAGCGCGGAACAGGGGACCGGGGAGCTGTTTTTT	CASAEQGTGELFF
TRBV4-3	few	-	TRBJ1-2	TGCGCCAGCAGCTTTGCGGAAGGGGCCAACTATGGCTACACCTTC	CASSFAEGANYGYTF
TRBV3-1	-	-	TRBJ2-2	TGTGCCAGCAGCCTTGGACGCAGAGGGTCCGGGGAGCTGTTTTTT	CASSLGRRGSGELFF
TRBV20-1	few	-	TRBJ2-7	TGCAGTGCTAGAGATGCCCTTTGGGGCCCAAACCCAGACCCCGAGCAGTACTTC	CSARDALWGPNPDPEQYF
TRBV24-1	few	TRBD2	TRBJ2-2	TGTGCCACCAGTGTTGCGGGAGCGAACACCGGGGAGCTGTTTTTT	CATSVAGANTGELFF
TRBV29-1	-	-	TRBJ1-4	TGCAGCGTAAGACAGGCTGAAGTTAATGAAAAACTGTTTTTT	CSVRQAEVNEKLFF
TRBV11-3	few	TRBD1	TRBJ2-1	TGTGCCAGCAGCCGGTACCGGACAGGTATCGGTGAGCAGTTCTTC	CASSRYRTGIGEQFF
TRBV7-2	-	-	TRBJ2-7	TGTGCCAGCAGTCCACGCAGGATCTCCTACGAGCAGTACTTC	CASSPRRISYEQYF
TRBV7-6	-	TRBD2	TRBJ2-5	TGTGCCAGCAGCCCCGAAGGGAGGGTGAAAGAGACCCAGTACTTC	CASSPEGRVKETQYF
TRBV5-1	few	TRBD1	TRBJ1-1	TGCGCCAGCACCCTGGGACAGGAGTACACTGAAGCTTTCTTT	CASTLGQEYTEAFF
TRBV10-1	few	-	TRBJ2-5	TGCGCCAGCGGGGACTTGGGCCGAGAGACCCAGTACTTC	CASGDLGRETQYF